This T cell receptor beta chain came from a study of shared clonotypes between healthy human individuals. CDR3 size: 12 residues. Trimming shortened V by 3 bases and J by 3 bases, and 7 bases separated the two germline ends. Per germline, CDR1 SGHRS and CDR2 YFSETQ. Everyone who donated was a Caucasian adult who lived in Nashville, Tennessee. Each unsorted sample relied on 70 million to 90 million PBMCs as its source of genomic DNA. For this clone: Antigen specificity is unknown.

Overall study findings and caveats: It was anticipated that sequencing depth would influence how many clonotypes donors shared.

Sequencing was performed on unsorted PBMC DNA using ten immunoSEQ deep assay plates. Assay: immunoSEQ multiplex PCR; the TCRdb copy retains only in-frame clones and omits some. The sample gives about 460,000 clones, around 77% of which show up once; around 12% is in the top ten. The rearrangement uses TRBV5-1 and TRBJ2-7; maybe TRBD2 (6 bases). Sequencing input: PBMCs. The TCR sequence derives from a woman between 40 and 50 years old in good health. Some clones in this sample may be carry-over from other donors' samples. This chain's CDR3 is CASSSAGYEQYF. DNA for the CDR3: TGCGCCAGCAGCTCAGCGGGCTACGAGCAGTACTTC.